These 14 T cell receptor beta chains were sequenced from one sample in a study of PD-L1 blockade in urothelial cancer. Generated by immunoSEQ multiplex PCR, the TCRdb table keeps only in-frame clones and is missing some. In the table there are nearly 50,000 clones, more than 80% of which are singletons. Time point given: peripheral blood 6 weeks after treatment start. This sample comprised PBMCs, obtained around atezolizumab (anti-PD-L1) treatment. These TCRs come from a man aged 70-80 years with urothelial cancer.

The rearrangement joins TRBV5-1 to TRBJ1-1; D not certain. Germline CDR1 SGHRS, CDR2 YFSETQ. V was pared by 0 bases and J by 3 bases, with 9 bases between. The length of the CDR3 is 14 residues. The CDR3 here is CASSLGQADTEAFF. The CDR3 DNA sequence: TGCGCCAGCAGCTTGGGGCAGGCCGACACTGAAGCTTTCTTT.

This clone turned up a few times. The chain carries TRBV29-1 and TRBJ1-1; no definite D call. CDR1 and CDR2 from the germline V gene are SQVTM and ANQGSEA. The V end lost 7 bases, the J end lost 7 bases, and 19 bases lay between the germline ends. This CDR3 is built from 13 residues. CDR3 protein: CSGIKIDRGEAFF. The CDR3, as DNA: TGCAGCGGCATAAAGATCGATCGAGGTGAAGCTTTCTTT.

This rearrangement joins TRBV5-1 to TRBJ2-1; 9 bases fit TRBD2. CDR3 length equals 15 residues. Losses at the gene ends were 7 bases for V and 4 bases for J; bases not matched to a gene: 9. Germline V CDR1 and CDR2: SGHRS, YFSETQ. CDR3 in amino acids: CASSDLAGMYNEQFF. The CDR3 DNA is TGCGCCAGCTCGGATCTAGCGGGAATGTACAATGAGCAGTTCTTC.

The V call is TRBV27, the J call TRBJ1-1; 7 bases are a match to TRBD1. The germline CDR1 and CDR2 sequences are MNHEY and SMNVEV (reference sequence). The CDR3 runs to 15 residues. With V trimmed by 2 bases and J by 3 bases, 6 bases remained unmatched. DNA of the CDR3: TGTGCCAGCAGTTTACTGGACAGGCTTCACACTGAAGCTTTCTTT. Translating gives CASSLLDRLHTEAFF.

The chain combines TRBV9 with TRBJ1-1; D is unclear. CDR3 length: 13 amino acids. Germline V gives CDR1 SGDLS, CDR2 YYNGEE. V lost 1 base and J lost 2, with 6 bases in between. The CDR3: CASSVQYNTEAFF. The DNA for the CDR3 is TGTGCCAGCAGCGTACAGTATAACACTGAAGCTTTCTTT.

This chain uses TRBV5-1 with TRBJ1-1; TRBD1 matches at 7 bases. CDR1 is SGHRS, CDR2 YFSETQ, per germline. This CDR3 has 14 residues. Trimming cost V 4 bases and J 1 base; bases outside gene matches: 4. CDR3 sequence reads: CASSPRTGNTEAFF. The CDR3 region has the DNA TGCGCCAGCAGCCCGCGGACAGGGAACACTGAAGCTTTCTTT.

A note on this clone: Sequence at one end of the junction differs from germline and may be a read error. The chain combines TRBV27 with TRBJ1-5; D is possibly TRBD1 (6 bases). The CDR3 sequence is 13 residues long. Per germline, CDR1 MNHEY and CDR2 SMNVEV (reference sequence). CDR3 loop: CATSQGMDQPQHF. DNA of the CDR3: TGTGCCACCAGTCAGGGGATGGATCAGCCCCAGCATTTT.

The rearrangement uses TRBV28 and TRBJ2-7; 7 positions match TRBD1. Germline trimming cut 1 base from V and 6 bases from J; bases unmatched to any gene: 9. The germline V gene encodes CDR1 MDHEN and CDR2 SYDVKM. The CDR3 covers 15 residues. The CDR3 protein is CASSLLDDRVSEQYF. CDR3 sequence (DNA): TGTGCCAGCAGTTTATTGGATGACAGGGTATCCGAGCAGTACTTC.

The rearrangement joins TRBV7-2 to TRBJ2-7; maybe TRBD2 (6 bases). CDR3 size: 13 residues. Trimming pared 8 bases from V and 6 bases from J, leaving 17 bases between. The germline V gene has CDR1 SGHTA and CDR2 FQGNSA. The CDR3 nucleotides are TGTGCCAGCGAAAGGCCGGGAGTCGGCGAGCAGTACTTC. Translating it yields CASERPGVGEQYF.

The chain joins TRBV6-6 to TRBJ1-3, with 10 bases lining up with TRBD1. The CDR3 loop spans 16 amino acids. V dropped 1 base and J dropped 5; count of bases not matched to a gene: 5. Germline CDR1 and CDR2: MNHNY and SVGAGI (reference sequence). CDR3 bases: TGTGCCAGCAGTTACTACGGGACAGGGGATAGAAACACCATATATTTT. Amino acid sequence: CASSYYGTGDRNTIYF.

The rearrangement links TRBV7-8 to TRBJ1-2; D gene ambiguous. The germline V gene has CDR1 SGHVS and CDR2 FQNEAQ. The CDR3 sequence is 14 residues long. V lost 5 bases, J lost 2 bases, and 12 bases lay in between. CDR3 sequence: CASSPSLGNYGYTF. The CDR3 nucleotides read TGTGCCAGCAGCCCGTCACTAGGGAACTATGGCTACACCTTC.

This rearrangement joins TRBV9 to TRBJ1-1, with a weak D call TRBD1 (5 bases). Trimming removed 4 bases at V and 0 bases at J, with 10 bases between. From germline, CDR1 is SGDLS and CDR2 YYNGEE. CDR3 length: 14 amino acids. DNA of the CDR3: TGTGCCAGCAGCCCCAGGACACTGAACACTGAAGCTTTCTTT. This codes for CASSPRTLNTEAFF.

This clone was seen more than once but under ten times. The genes are TRBV6-1 and TRBJ2-1; perhaps TRBD1 as D (6 bases). V gave up 5 bases and J gave up 1 base, with 6 bases separating them. Germline V lookup: CDR1 MNHNS, CDR2 SASEGT. This CDR3 has 13 residues. CDR3 coding DNA: TGTGCCAGCAGTACAGGGTCCTACAATGAGCAGTTCTTC. Its protein product is CASSTGSYNEQFF.

The chain is built from TRBV5-5 and TRBJ2-5; tentative D call: TRBD1 (6 bases). The CDR3 spans 13 residues. Germline V gene data show CDR1 as SGHKS and CDR2 as YYEKEE (reference sequence). The V gene lost 2 bases and the J gene lost 7 bases, with 12 bases spanning the gap. This chain's CDR3 is CASSFGPRGTQYF. The CDR3 coding sequence is TGTGCCAGCAGCTTCGGACCCAGGGGGACCCAGTACTTC.